This T cell receptor (beta chain) is drawn from a study of cytomegalovirus exposure and HLA in healthy donors. Across the whole study: An earlier analysis identified fewer than 130 million unique TCR beta sequences in 150 million to 200 million T cells. General observations from the study: Researchers reported in a later analysis that a missense DCLRE1C variant was tied to TCR beta V- and J-gene trimming. Reportedly, fewer N-insertions than the 666-donor mean appeared in an Asian-associated ancestry cluster in a later analysis. High specificity and sensitivity for cytomegalovirus status were reported for the classifier.

V shed 2 bases and J 0 bases; nucleotides not matched to a gene: 6. The CDR3 consists of 17 residues. CDR1 is MDHEN and CDR2 is SYDVKM in the germline V gene. The PCR made use of 60 Vbeta and 13 Jbeta primers. TCRdb keeps only in-frame clones here, not all; method: immunoSEQ multiplex PCR. The sample carries about 160,000 clones, 86% recorded once. On this clone: Its antigen is currently unknown.

J is TRBJ1-5 and V is TRBV28; 8 positions agree with TRBD1. Sequencing used PBMCs. The receptor's source is a woman aged 18 to 35 in good health and CMV-seronegative. The CDR3 spells CASSLRTGQFSNQPQHF. CDR3 bases: TGTGCCAGCAGTTTACGGACAGGGCAGTTTAGCAATCAGCCCCAGCATTTT. Full variable domain (outside the CDR3, taken from reference TRBV28 and TRBJ1-5): DVKVTQSSRYLVKRTGEKVFLECVQDMDHENMFWYRQDPGLGLRLIYFSYDVKMKEKGDIPEGYSVSREKKERFSLILESASTNQTSMYLCASSLRTGQFSNQPQHFGDGTRLSIL.